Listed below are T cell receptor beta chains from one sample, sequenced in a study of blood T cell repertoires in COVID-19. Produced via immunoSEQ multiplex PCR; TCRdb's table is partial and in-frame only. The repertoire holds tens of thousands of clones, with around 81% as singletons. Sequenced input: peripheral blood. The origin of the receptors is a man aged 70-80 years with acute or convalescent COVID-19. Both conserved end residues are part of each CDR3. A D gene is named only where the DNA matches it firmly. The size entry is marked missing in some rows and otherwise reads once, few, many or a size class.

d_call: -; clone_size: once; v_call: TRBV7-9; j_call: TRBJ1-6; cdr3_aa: CACRGSSYNSPLHF; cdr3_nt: TGTGCCTGTAGGGGGAGCTCCTATAATTCACCCCTCCACTTT
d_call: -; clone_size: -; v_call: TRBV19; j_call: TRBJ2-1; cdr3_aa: CATTRTPQGSYNEQFF; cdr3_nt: TGTGCCACCACGAGGACCCCCCAGGGCTCCTACAATGAGCAGTTCTTC
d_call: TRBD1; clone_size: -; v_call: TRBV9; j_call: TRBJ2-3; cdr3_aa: CASSPYRGDTQYF; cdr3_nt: TGTGCCAGCAGCCCGTACAGGGGAGATACGCAGTATTTT
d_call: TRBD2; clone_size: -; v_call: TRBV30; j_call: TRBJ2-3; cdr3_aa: CAWNEWSSGGLSTDTQYF; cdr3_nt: TGTGCCTGGAATGAATGGTCTAGCGGGGGGCTAAGCACAGATACGCAGTATTTT
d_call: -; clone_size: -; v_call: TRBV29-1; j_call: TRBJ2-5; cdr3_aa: CSVEPARETQYF; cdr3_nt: TGCAGCGTTGAGCCAGCTAGAGAGACCCAGTACTTC
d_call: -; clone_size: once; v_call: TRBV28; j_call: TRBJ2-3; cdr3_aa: CASSINREDTQYF; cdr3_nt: TGTGCCAGCAGTATAAACAGGGAAGATACGCAGTATTTT
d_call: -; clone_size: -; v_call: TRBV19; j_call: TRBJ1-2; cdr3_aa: CASSMSGQYGYTF; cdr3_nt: TGTGCCAGTAGTATGAGTGGACAGTATGGCTACACCTTC
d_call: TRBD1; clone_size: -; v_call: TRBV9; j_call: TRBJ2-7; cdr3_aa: CASSAGQGTYEQYF; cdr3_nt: TGTGCCAGCAGCGCAGGACAGGGTACCTACGAGCAGTACTTC
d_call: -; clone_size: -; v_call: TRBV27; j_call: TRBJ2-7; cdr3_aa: CASRYRTSAYEQYF; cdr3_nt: TGTGCCAGCAGATACAGGACCTCCGCCTACGAGCAGTACTTC
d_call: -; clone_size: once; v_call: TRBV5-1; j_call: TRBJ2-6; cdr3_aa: CASSKLQGAGANVLTF; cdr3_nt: TGCGCCAGCAGCAAGCTACAGGGTGCTGGGGCCAACGTCCTGACTTTC
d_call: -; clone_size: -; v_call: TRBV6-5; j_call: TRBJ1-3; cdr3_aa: CASRDTYSGNTIYF; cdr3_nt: TGTGCCAGCAGGGACACTTACTCTGGAAACACCATATATTTT
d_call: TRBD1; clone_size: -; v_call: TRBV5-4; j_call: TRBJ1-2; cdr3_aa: CASSLGGPTGESGYTF; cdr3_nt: TGTGCCAGCAGCTTGGGGGGTCCGACAGGGGAGAGTGGCTACACCTTC
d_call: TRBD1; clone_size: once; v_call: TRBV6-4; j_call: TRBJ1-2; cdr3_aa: CASSDSGTAYGYTF; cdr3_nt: TGTGCCAGCAGTGATTCCGGGACAGCCTATGGCTACACCTTC
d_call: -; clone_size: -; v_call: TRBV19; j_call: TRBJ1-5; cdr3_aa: CASSMDHRDNQPQHF; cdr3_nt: TGTGCCAGTAGTATGGACCACAGGGACAATCAGCCCCAGCATTTT
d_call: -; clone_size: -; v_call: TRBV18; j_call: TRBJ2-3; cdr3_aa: CASSPTPRLRTDTQYF; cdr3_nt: TGTGCCAGCTCACCAACCCCTAGACTCCGAACAGATACGCAGTATTTT
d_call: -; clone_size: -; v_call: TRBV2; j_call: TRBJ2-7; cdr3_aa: CAGGAGSSYEQYF; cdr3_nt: TGTGCCGGAGGGGCGGGTAGCTCCTACGAGCAGTACTTC
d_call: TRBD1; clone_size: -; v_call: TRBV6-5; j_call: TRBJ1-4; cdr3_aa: CASSKGTVNEKLFF; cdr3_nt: TGTGCCAGCAGTAAGGGGACAGTTAATGAAAAACTGTTTTTT